This T cell receptor (beta chain) was obtained from a study of blood T cell repertoires in COVID-19. Whole-study context: From T cells, B-cell-depleted T cells, or PBMCs came the material, which was cDNA or gDNA.

Germline CDR1 and CDR2: MGHRA and YSYEKL. The CDR3 runs to 18 residues. With 4 bases removed from V and 1 base from J, the gap between germline ends came to 21 bases. Authors' analysis steps: Quantification of nucleated cells was approximated via reference gene primer amplification. Sequencing used immunoSEQ multiplex PCR; TCRdb keeps in-frame clones, though not all of them. Clonal size and the V and J genes are those of that table, whereas D and trimming came from the DNA. This sample has about 430,000 clones, with over 75% found just once. Living in 24 US areas, the participants were between roughly 18 and 89 years of age.

The sample consisted of PBMCs or T cells enriched from blood (not recorded which). V and J are TRBV4-1 and TRBJ2-3; tentatively, D is TRBD2 (6 bases). This TCR came from a woman aged 25 to 39 with acute COVID-19. DNA for the CDR3: TGCGCCAGCAGCCTCCTTACCCCCTCTGGCGGGGGCACAGATACGCAGTATTTT. Amino acids: CASSLLTPSGGGTDTQYF.